This TCR beta chain is drawn from a study of blood T cell repertoires in COVID-19. Assay used: immunoSEQ multiplex PCR; TCRdb lists only in-frame clones, some missing. The data hold about 380,000 clones, with 88% observed a single time. Cohorts were determined from participant-reported clinical history. CDR1 and CDR2 from the germline V gene are KGHDR and SFDVKD. The V end lost 2 bases, the J end lost 1 base, and 11 bases lay between the germline ends. The CDR3 extends over 15 amino acids. Sequenced material: PBMCs or T cells enriched from blood (not recorded which). The receptor was derived from a woman younger than 35 who had recovered from COVID-19. The genes are TRBV24-1 and TRBJ2-7; D is undetermined. In nucleotides, the CDR3 is TGTGCCACCAGTGATTCCCTTGAGAGTTCCTACGAGCAGTACTTC. Translated, it gives CATSDSLESSYEQYF.